A single sample gave rise to the 26 T cell receptor beta chains below, sequenced in a study of T cell responses to AZD1222 COVID-19 vaccine. The method was immunoSEQ multiplex PCR; TCRdb's version includes in-frame clones alone and lacks a portion of them. The table has more than 150,000 clones, less than 95% seen once. Material: peripheral blood, obtained on day 0 of AZD1222 vaccination. The source of these receptors is an adult in good health.

The V gene is TRBV18, the J gene TRBJ2-5; D may match TRBD1 or TRBD2 (6 bases each). V lost 3 bases to trimming and J lost 5 bases, with 19 bases between them. Germline CDR1 KGHSH, CDR2 LQKENI. The CDR3 has 16 residues. The CDR3: CASSPRGPGAGETQYF. DNA of the CDR3: TGTGCCAGCTCACCCCGAGGTCCGGGGGCCGGTGAGACCCAGTACTTC.

V gene TRBV24-1 combines with J gene TRBJ1-1; no definite D call. Trimming shortened V by 5 bases and J by 1 base, and 10 bases separated the two germline ends. The CDR3 sequence is 14 residues long. Germline loops: CDR1 KGHDR, CDR2 SFDVKD. This CDR3 reads CATSGDGKNTEAFF. Written as DNA, the CDR3 is TGTGCCACCAGTGGTGACGGAAAGAACACTGAAGCTTTCTTT.

This rearrangement joins TRBV4-1 to TRBJ1-5, with no clear D. CDR1 is MGHRA, CDR2 YSYEKL, per germline. Trimming shortened V by 3 bases and J by 0 bases, and 6 bases separated the two germline ends. The CDR3 consists of 14 residues. This chain's CDR3 is CASSQQDSNQPQHF. DNA of the CDR3: TGCGCCAGCAGCCAGCAGGATAGCAATCAGCCCCAGCATTTT.

This sequence joins TRBV6-5 and TRBJ2-5, with D unclear. Germline CDR1 MNHEY, CDR2 SVGAGI. V lost 2 bases to trimming and J lost 5 bases, with 9 bases between them. CDR3 length: 13 residues. The CDR3 loop is CASSYGIRETQYF. CDR3 in DNA: TGTGCCAGCAGTTACGGGATCAGGGAGACCCAGTACTTC.

The gene calls are TRBV25-1 and TRBJ1-5; 7 bases map to TRBD1. Germline CDR1 reads MGHDK; CDR2 reads SYGVNS. The CDR3 totals 14 residues. Trimming removed 2 bases from V and 6 bases from J; junction bases left unmatched: 4. The CDR3 DNA follows: TGTGCCAGCAGTGAACTGTCAGGGGGTCAGCCCCAGCATTTT. Its translation is CASSELSGGQPQHF.

This clone was recorded a few times. This rearrangement joins TRBV29-1 to TRBJ1-1; 7 bases match TRBD1. V trimming: 6 bases; J trimming: 2 bases; junction bases outside the gene matches: 6. CDR3 length equals 13 residues. CDR1 SQVTM and CDR2 ANQGSEA come from the germline V gene. The CDR3 DNA reads as TGCAGCGTAGTGCAGGGGGTAAACACTGAAGCTTTCTTT. Translating it yields CSVVQGVNTEAFF.

The chain joins TRBV19 to TRBJ1-5; D is unresolved. Germline-derived CDR1 and CDR2 are LNHDA and SQIVND (reference sequence). V dropped 1 base and J dropped 6 bases, with 7 bases sitting between them. This CDR3 has 13 amino acids. The CDR3 region has the DNA TGTGCCAGTAGTATAGGGGTGAGTCAGCCCCAGCATTTT. Protein sequence: CASSIGVSQPQHF.

The CDR3 DNA reads as TGTGCCAGCAAAACCGTCCTCGACTCTTCACCCCTCCACTTT. It is translated as CASKTVLDSSPLHF. The chain uses TRBV28 and TRBJ1-6, with D hard to call. The length of the CDR3 is 14 residues. Germline lookup yields CDR1 MDHEN and CDR2 SYDVKM. Between the trimmed V and J ends, which lost 7 bases and 9 bases, there was a span of 16 bases.

The CDR3 bases are TGTGCCTGGGTCTTAGAGAGGAACACTGAAGCTTTCTTT. It is translated as CAWVLERNTEAFF. This sequence joins TRBV30 and TRBJ1-1, with D unresolved. The V end lost 5 bases, the J end lost 1 base, and 11 bases lay between the germline ends. The germline V gene has CDR1 GTSNPN and CDR2 SVGIG (reference sequence). The CDR3 extends over 13 amino acids.

This clone was detected once. Other DNA sequences from this sample encode an identical CDR3 as well. This chain uses TRBV19 with TRBJ2-2; D call uncertain. This CDR3 is built from 14 residues. Germline-derived CDR1 and CDR2 are LNHDA and SQIVND (reference sequence). Trimming left V 3 bases short and J 2 bases short, with 7 bases between. The DNA of the CDR3 is TGTGCCAGTAGTATCGAGGCCAACACCGGGGAGCTGTTTTTT. Translating it yields CASSIEANTGELFF.

This clone was counted once. The rearrangement uses TRBV28 and TRBJ2-7; 10 bases align to TRBD1. In germline, CDR1 is MDHEN, CDR2 SYDVKM. The CDR3 spans 16 residues. J lost 4 bases, V lost 5 bases, and 11 bases had no gene match. The CDR3 DNA sequence: TGTGCCAGCAGTCCCCACGGGACAGGGGTTAGGTACGAGCAGTACTTC. This codes for CASSPHGTGVRYEQYF.

The rearrangement joins TRBV20-1 to TRBJ2-1, with a possible D match to TRBD2 (5 bases). CDR1 is DFQATT and CDR2 is SNEGSKA in the germline V gene (reference sequence). This CDR3 has 11 amino acids. The V gene lost 3 bases and the J gene lost 15 bases, with 15 bases spanning the gap. The CDR3 nucleotides are TGCAGTGCTAGTAAACCAAGAGGGCCGTTCTTC. It is translated as CSASKPRGPFF.

This clone is a singleton in its sample. The chain recombines TRBV7-6 with TRBJ2-2; 11 bases align to TRBD2. The CDR3 contains 16 residues. Germline CDR1 and CDR2: SGHVS and FNYEAQ. V shed 5 bases, J shed 6 bases, and the junction held 8 bases outside the gene matches. CDR3 nucleotide sequence: TGTGCCAGCAGCCCTATTAGCGGGAGGGGATCCGGGGAGCTGTTTTTT. Encoded protein: CASSPISGRGSGELFF.

This chain joins TRBV2 and TRBJ1-6; the match to TRBD1 covers 8 bases. V dropped 6 bases and J dropped 6; count of bases not matched to a gene: 7. The germline CDR1 and CDR2 sequences are SNHLY and FYNNEI. The CDR3 loop spans 15 amino acids. This CDR3 reads CASRTGVPPNSPLHF. DNA of the CDR3: TGTGCCAGCAGGACAGGGGTTCCCCCTAATTCACCCCTCCACTTT.

The gene calls are TRBV27 and TRBJ2-1; TRBD1 is a possible D gene (5 bases). The germline CDR1 and CDR2 sequences are MNHEY and SMNVEV (reference sequence). CDR3 length: 14 amino acids. V was cut by 1 base and J by 4 bases, with 8 bases left in between. Written as DNA, the CDR3 is TGTGCCAGCAGTTTATGGGGCCCGTACAATGAGCAGTTCTTC. This gives the protein CASSLWGPYNEQFF.

This chain uses TRBV18 with TRBJ1-5; D not certain. Trimming shortened V by 2 bases and J by 0 bases, and 8 bases separated the two germline ends. CDR1 KGHSH and CDR2 LQKENI come from the germline V gene. The CDR3 loop spans 15 amino acids. CDR3 DNA: TGTGCCAGCTCACCATGGGGTAGTAGCAATCAGCCCCAGCATTTT. Protein: CASSPWGSSNQPQHF.

The V call is TRBV30, the J call TRBJ2-2; 7 positions agree with TRBD1. Germline V CDR1 and CDR2: GTSNPN, SVGIG (reference sequence). There are 15 residues in the CDR3. V was pared by 0 bases and J by 5 bases, with 6 bases of the junction left unmatched. The CDR3 nucleotides read TGTGCCTGGAGTGTAGGGGGCTCGAGGACCGGGGAGCTGTTTTTT. This sequence encodes CAWSVGGSRTGELFF.

This chain links TRBV4-2 with TRBJ2-2, with TRBD2 as a possible D gene (5 bases). The CDR3 loop spans 16 amino acids. Trimming removed 2 bases from V and 3 bases from J, with 13 bases in between. Germline assignment: CDR1 LGHNA and CDR2 YNFKEQ. CDR3 residues: CASSQLGGPDTGELFF. CDR3 DNA: TGTGCCAGCAGCCAACTGGGCGGGCCGGACACCGGGGAGCTGTTTTTT.

The chain carries TRBV6-1 and TRBJ1-2; D is unclear. Trimming left V 2 bases short and J 2 bases short, with 15 bases between. Germline V gene sequence: CDR1 MNHNS, CDR2 SASEGT. The CDR3 is 16 residues long. The CDR3 loop is CASSESGIGSNYGYTF. CDR3 in DNA: TGTGCCAGCAGTGAAAGCGGGATTGGTAGCAACTATGGCTACACCTTC.

The CDR3 here is CASSTPNTEAFF. The CDR3 region has the DNA TGTGCCAGCAGCACCCCTAACACTGAAGCTTTCTTT. The J gene is TRBJ1-1, the V gene TRBV11-3; no reliable D call. This CDR3 contains 12 residues. V lost 5 bases and J 2 bases, leaving 6 bases between the germline ends. CDR1 is SGHNT, CDR2 YENEEA, per germline. Filled out from reference TRBV11-3 and TRBJ1-1, the complete variable domain reads EAGVVQSPRYKIIEKKQPVAFWCNPISGHNTLYWYLQNLGQGPELLIRYENEEAVDDSQLPKDRFSAERLKGVDSTLKIQPAELGDSAVYLCASSTPNTEAFFGQGTRLTVV.

The chain is built from TRBV4-1 and TRBJ2-1, with D perhaps TRBD2 (5 bases). This CDR3 is 16 amino acids long. In germline, CDR1 is MGHRA, CDR2 YSYEKL. V gave up 1 base and J gave up 2 bases, with 12 bases separating them. The CDR3 nucleotides are TGCGCCAGCAGCCAAGCTCTCCTAGCTACCTACAATGAGCAGTTCTTC. It yields the protein CASSQALLATYNEQFF.

This rearrangement joins TRBV3-1 (or the pseudogene TRBV3-2) to TRBJ2-5; D perhaps matches TRBD2 (6 bases). V lost 2 bases and J 2 bases, leaving 21 bases between the germline ends. The CDR3 is 18 amino acids. Germline values: CDR1 LGHDT, CDR2 YNNKEL (reference sequence). This CDR3 reads CASSQNLLELGSQETQYF. In nucleotides, the CDR3 is TGTGCCAGCAGCCAAAACCTACTGGAGCTCGGGAGTCAAGAGACCCAGTACTTC.

This sequence joins TRBV18 and TRBJ1-6, with 9 bases fitting TRBD1. Germline CDR1 and CDR2: KGHSH and LQKENI. The CDR3 covers 14 residues. J gave up 9 bases and V 6 bases, and 6 bases lay outside the gene matches. The CDR3 region is CASSPGTGISPLHF. The CDR3 DNA reads TGTGCCAGCTCGCCCGGGACAGGGATTTCACCCCTCCACTTT. The full variable domain, completed using reference TRBV18 and TRBJ1-6, is NAGVMQNPRHLVRRRGQEARLRCSPMKGHSHVYWYRQLPEEGLKFMVYLQKENIIDESGMPKERFSAEFPKEGPSILRIQQVVRGDSAAYFCASSPGTGISPLHFGNGTRLTVT.

The V gene is TRBV5-4, the J gene TRBJ1-1; D is undetermined. The CDR3 extends over 13 amino acids. Deletions cut 0 bases from V and 2 bases from J, with 5 bases between. Germline V gene sequence: CDR1 SGHNT, CDR2 YYREEE (reference sequence). In nucleotides, the CDR3 is TGTGCCAGCAGCTTGGCAGCAAACACTGAAGCTTTCTTT. This sequence encodes CASSLAANTEAFF.

The chain links TRBV27 to TRBJ1-2, with D possibly being TRBD1 (5 bases). The CDR3 consists of 14 residues. CDR1 and CDR2 (germline): MNHEY, SMNVEV (reference sequence). The V gene lost 5 bases and the J gene lost 8 bases, with 18 bases spanning the gap. The CDR3 nucleotides are TGTGCCAGCAGTCCAGCGGGACCTTTCTGGGGCTACACCTTC. Translated, it gives CASSPAGPFWGYTF.

The V gene is TRBV29-1, the J gene TRBJ1-2; a possible D gene is TRBD1 (6 bases). The germline V gene has CDR1 SQVTM and CDR2 ANQGSEA. The V gene lost 7 bases and the J gene lost 5 bases, with 11 bases spanning the gap. CDR3 length: 11 amino acids. DNA of the CDR3: TGCAGCGCCACGGGGGCGTATGGCTACACCTTC. Protein sequence: CSATGAYGYTF.